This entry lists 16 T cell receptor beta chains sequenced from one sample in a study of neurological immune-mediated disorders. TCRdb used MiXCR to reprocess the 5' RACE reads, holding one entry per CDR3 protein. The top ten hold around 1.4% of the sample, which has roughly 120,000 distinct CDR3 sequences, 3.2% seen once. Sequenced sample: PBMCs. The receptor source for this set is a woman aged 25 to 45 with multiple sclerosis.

CDR3 residues: CSTTVGGYNEQFF. The CDR3 coding sequence is TGCAGTACGACCGTAGGGGGCTACAATGAGCAGTTCTTC. The chain recombines TRBV20-1 with TRBJ2-1; D possibly corresponds to TRBD1 (6 bases). Germline values: CDR1 DFQATT, CDR2 SNEGSKA (reference sequence). CDR3 size: 13 residues. The V gene lost 8 bases and the J gene lost 3 bases, with 14 bases spanning the gap.

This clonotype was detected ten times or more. The DNA of the CDR3 is TGTGCCAGCAGGCCCTCCACAGGGGGCTTTTTTAATTCACCCCTCCACTTT. Translating it yields CASRPSTGGFFNSPLHF. The chain links TRBV12-3 or TRBV12-4 to TRBJ1-6, with 9 bases lining up with TRBD1. Trimming at V came to 6 bases and at J to 6 bases, leaving 12 bases not matched to a gene. The CDR3 is 17 amino acids.

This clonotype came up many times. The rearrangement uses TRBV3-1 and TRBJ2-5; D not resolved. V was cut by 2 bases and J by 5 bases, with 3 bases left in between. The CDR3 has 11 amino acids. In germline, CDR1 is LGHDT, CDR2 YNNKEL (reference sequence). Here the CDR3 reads CASSQRETQYF. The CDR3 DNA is TGTGCCAGCAGCCAAAGGGAGACCCAGTACTTC.

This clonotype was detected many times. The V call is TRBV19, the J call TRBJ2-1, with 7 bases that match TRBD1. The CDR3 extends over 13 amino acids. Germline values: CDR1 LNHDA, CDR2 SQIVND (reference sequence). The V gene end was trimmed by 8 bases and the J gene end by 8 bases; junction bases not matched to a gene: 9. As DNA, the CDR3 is TGTGCCAGTTGCTGGACAGGATCGCATGAGCAGTTCTTC. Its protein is CASCWTGSHEQFF. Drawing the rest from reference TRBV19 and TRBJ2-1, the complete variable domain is DGGITQSPKYLFRKEGQNVTLSCEQNLNHDAMYWYRQDPGQGLRLIYYSQIVNDFQKGDIAEGYSVSREKKESFPLTVTSAQKNPTAFYLCASCWTGSHEQFFGPGTRLTVL.

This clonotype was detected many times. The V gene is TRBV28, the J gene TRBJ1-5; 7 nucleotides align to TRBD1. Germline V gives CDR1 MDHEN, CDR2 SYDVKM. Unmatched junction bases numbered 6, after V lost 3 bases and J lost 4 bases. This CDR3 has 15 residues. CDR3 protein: CASSFPGDRNQPQHF. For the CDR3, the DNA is TGTGCCAGCAGTTTTCCAGGGGACAGAAATCAGCCCCAGCATTTT.

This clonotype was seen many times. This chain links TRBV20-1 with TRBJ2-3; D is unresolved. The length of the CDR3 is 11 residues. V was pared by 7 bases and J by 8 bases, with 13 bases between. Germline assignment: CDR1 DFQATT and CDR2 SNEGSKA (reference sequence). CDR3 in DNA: TGCAGTGTAGAACGGCCGGGTACGCAGTATTTT. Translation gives CSVERPGTQYF.

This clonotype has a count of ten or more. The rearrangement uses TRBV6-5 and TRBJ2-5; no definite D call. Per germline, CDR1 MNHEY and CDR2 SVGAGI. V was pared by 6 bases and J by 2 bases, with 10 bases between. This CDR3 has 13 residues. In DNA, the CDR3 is TGTGCCAGCAGCCGCTACCCACAAGAGACCCAGTACTTC. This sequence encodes CASSRYPQETQYF.

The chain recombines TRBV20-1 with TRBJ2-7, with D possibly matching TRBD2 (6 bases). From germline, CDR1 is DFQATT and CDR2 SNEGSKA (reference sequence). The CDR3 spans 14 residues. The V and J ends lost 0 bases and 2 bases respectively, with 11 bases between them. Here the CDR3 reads CSAREGSGAYEQYF. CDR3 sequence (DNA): TGCAGTGCTAGAGAAGGGTCGGGGGCCTACGAGCAGTACTTC.

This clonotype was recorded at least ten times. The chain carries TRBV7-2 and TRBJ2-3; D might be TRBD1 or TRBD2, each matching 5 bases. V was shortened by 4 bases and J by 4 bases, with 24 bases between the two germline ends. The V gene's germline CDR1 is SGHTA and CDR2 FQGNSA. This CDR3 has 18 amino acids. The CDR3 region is CASSSRSPGLEAADTQYF. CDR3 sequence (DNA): TGTGCCAGCAGCTCGAGGTCTCCGGGGCTAGAGGCTGCAGATACGCAGTATTTT.

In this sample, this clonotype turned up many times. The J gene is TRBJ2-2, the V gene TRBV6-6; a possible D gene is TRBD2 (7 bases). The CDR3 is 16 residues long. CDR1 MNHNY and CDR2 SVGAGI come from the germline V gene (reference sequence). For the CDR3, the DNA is TGTGCAGGCTGGGGGGGCCCGTCCGCGAACACCGGGGAGCTGTTTTTT. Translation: CAGWGGPSANTGELFF.

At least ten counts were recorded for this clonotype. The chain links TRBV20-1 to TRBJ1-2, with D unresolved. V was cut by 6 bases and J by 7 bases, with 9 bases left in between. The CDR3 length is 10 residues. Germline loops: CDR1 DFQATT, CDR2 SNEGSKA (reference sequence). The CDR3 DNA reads TGCAGTGCAGCGAGGGCTGGCTACACCTTC. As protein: CSAARAGYTF.

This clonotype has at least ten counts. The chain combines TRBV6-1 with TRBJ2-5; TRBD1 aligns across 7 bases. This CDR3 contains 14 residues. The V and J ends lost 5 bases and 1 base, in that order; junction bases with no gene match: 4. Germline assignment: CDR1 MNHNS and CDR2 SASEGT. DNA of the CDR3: TGTGCCAGCAGTTCGACAGGGACCCAAGAGACCCAGTACTTC. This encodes CASSSTGTQETQYF.

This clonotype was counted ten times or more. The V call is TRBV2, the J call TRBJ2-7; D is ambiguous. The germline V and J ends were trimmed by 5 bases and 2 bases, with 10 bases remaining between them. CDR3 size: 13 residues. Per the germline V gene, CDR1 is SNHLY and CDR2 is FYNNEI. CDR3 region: CASSSYSTYEQYF. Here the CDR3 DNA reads TGTGCCAGCAGTAGCTACTCCACCTACGAGCAGTACTTC.

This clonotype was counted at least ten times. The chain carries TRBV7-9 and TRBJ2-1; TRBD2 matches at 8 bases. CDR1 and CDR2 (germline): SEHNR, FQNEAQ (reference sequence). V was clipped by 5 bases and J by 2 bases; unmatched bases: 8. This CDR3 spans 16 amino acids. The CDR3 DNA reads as TGTGCCAGCAGCCCACTTAGCGGGAAAGCCTACAATGAGCAGTTCTTC. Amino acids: CASSPLSGKAYNEQFF. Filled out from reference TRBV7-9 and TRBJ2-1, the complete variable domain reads DTGVSQNPRHKITKRGQNVTFRCDPISEHNRLYWYRQTLGQGPEFLTYFQNEAQLEKSRLLSDRFSAERPKGSFSTLEIQRTEQGDSAMYLCASSPLSGKAYNEQFFGPGTRLTVL.

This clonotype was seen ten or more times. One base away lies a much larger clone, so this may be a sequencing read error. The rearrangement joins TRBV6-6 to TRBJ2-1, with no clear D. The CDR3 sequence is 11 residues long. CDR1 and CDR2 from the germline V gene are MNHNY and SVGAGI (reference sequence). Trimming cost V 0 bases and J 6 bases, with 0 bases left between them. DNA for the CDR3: TGTGCCAGCAGTTACTCCAATGAGCAGTTCTTC. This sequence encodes CASSYSNEQFF.

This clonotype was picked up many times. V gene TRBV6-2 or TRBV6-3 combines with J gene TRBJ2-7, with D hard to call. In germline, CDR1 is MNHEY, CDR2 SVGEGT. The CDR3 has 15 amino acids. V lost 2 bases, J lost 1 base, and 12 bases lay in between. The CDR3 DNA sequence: TGTGCCAGCAGTTACGACGGCCCATCATCCTACGAGCAGTACTTC. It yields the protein CASSYDGPSSYEQYF.